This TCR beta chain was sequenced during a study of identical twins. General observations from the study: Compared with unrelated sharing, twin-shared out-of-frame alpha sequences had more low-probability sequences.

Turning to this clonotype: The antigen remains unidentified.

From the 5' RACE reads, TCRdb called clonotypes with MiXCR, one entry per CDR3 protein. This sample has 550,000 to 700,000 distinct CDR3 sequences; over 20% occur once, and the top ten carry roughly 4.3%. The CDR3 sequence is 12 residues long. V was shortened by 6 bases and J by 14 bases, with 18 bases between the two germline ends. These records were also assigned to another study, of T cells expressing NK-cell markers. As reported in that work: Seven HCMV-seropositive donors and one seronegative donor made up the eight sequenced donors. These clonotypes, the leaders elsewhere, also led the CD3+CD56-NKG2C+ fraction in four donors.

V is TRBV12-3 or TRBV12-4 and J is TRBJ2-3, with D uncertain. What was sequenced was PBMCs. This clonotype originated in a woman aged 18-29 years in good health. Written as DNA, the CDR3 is TGTGCCAGCAGCGAAGGGCCCAGGCGGCTGTATTTT. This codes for CASSEGPRRLYF.